The entry that follows covers one TCR beta chain sequence. This clone was seen a handful of times. The antigen this receptor binds is unknown. Per-base quality was not reported, and no clone a single base away is much larger than it. The sample carries other DNA sequences with the same CDR3. The germline V gene yields MNHEY for CDR1 and SVGAGI for CDR2. Measured from the cysteine to the phenylalanine, the CDR3 is 13 residues long. Only CDR3 DNA is held: 39 bases, read in frame from base 1. V is reduced by 5 bases and J by 0 bases, leaving a spacing of 8 bases between them. The data derive from a study of shared clonotypes between healthy human individuals (dated by TCRdb to 2018 to 2021). At the level of the whole study: The cohort included a few men and two women between 18 and 49 years of age. For each donor, three plates each were used for CD4 naive and CD4 memory, two plates were used for CD8 naive, and one plate was used for CD8 memory. The study deeply sequenced blood TCR repertoires of about 5 healthy adults to estimate repertoire size and the extent of clonotype sharing between individuals. To increase sequencing depth and limit assay-specific biases, TCR repertoire library preparation and sequencing were carried out by different laboratories using diverse techniques. Per donor, leukapheresis produced somewhere between about 0.94 and 8.9 billion PBMCs. Results and caveats for the whole study, not just this receptor: Because the study included a small number of donors, the genetic and exposure-history diversity represented was limited. Even with the large sequencing depth, rarefaction of the sorted-subset datasets indicated that sequencing was incomplete. Based on pairwise subsampling, the degree of clonotype sharing among donors was expected to be affected by sequencing depth. Estimated clonotype richness was generally larger for naive than for memory subsets. Sampling was restricted to blood, and TCR repertoires in tissues likely differ from the TCR repertoires found in blood. When a handful of donors were compared, the shared fraction of clonotypes was around 4.6% for naive CD4, around 4% for naive CD8, 2% to 2.5% for memory CD4, and 0.3% to 0.5% for memory CD8. Higher generation probabilities were observed for clonotypes shared by all four sorted-subset donors than for non-shared clonotypes.

Using the deep immunoSEQ assay, TCR CDR3 regions were amplified from genomic DNA by multiplex PCR. Genomic DNA extracted from each cell subset was distributed evenly over all wells of several immunoSEQ 96-well plates, and each plate served as one replicate. For sorted subsets, each replicate PCR was loaded with 150 to 250 ng genomic DNA, equivalent to about 30,000 T cell genomes. Purified libraries were quantified with a Qubit 3.0 fluorometer, sized on a Bioanalyzer 2100, and re-quantified with the KAPA Library Quantification kit. Every immunoSEQ 96-well plate was sequenced on a dedicated single-read 150-cycle Illumina NextSeq 550 flow cell. The study's own analysis went as follows. Because the immunoSEQ output included only junctional sequences and no quality scores, the filtering could not be the same as the filtering used for full-length reads. To assign V/J genes and CDR3, sequences were annotated against IMGT germline references using PyIR, a Python wrapper for IgBLAST v1.9. Any read was removed if the V/J assignment was weak (E-value above 1e-6), the CDR3 was missing, or the read contained stop codons, out-of-frame junctions, or ambiguous translated residues. V3J clonotypes were defined by identical inferred V gene, J gene, and CDR3 amino acid sequence. To compute the percentage overlap between repertoires, the number of shared unique clonotypes was divided by the size of the smaller repertoire. RTK rarefaction, the Chao1 estimator, and Recon v2.1 estimates of unobserved clonotypes were used to assess repertoire richness. For all TCRbeta clonotypes obtained by the gDNA method from a few donors, generation probabilities were computed with OLGA. Not all clones reach the TCRdb copy of this immuneACCESS table, which keeps in-frame sequences only. Checked studies attribute under half of the gap to unresolved V genes and leave the rest unexplained. For V, J and clone size, that table is used; D and trimming come from the DNA. The sample data list 2 million to 2.5 million clones, and almost 96% of these were observed just once. Of the sample, around 0.13% falls within the top ten clones.

The donors were healthy, HIV-negative adults with no recently reported acute infections or vaccinations. Every donor was a Caucasian adult living in Nashville, Tennessee, USA. CD4+ T cells were enriched by magnetic negative selection; naive cells were then positively selected on CD45RA, and the negative fraction formed the memory subset. Blood was obtained by leukapheresis, after which PBMCs were separated by Ficoll-Histopaque density gradient centrifugation and cryopreserved in liquid nitrogen vapor phase. Purity and quantity of every magnetically sorted T cell population were checked by analytical flow cytometry. From each sorted fraction, genomic DNA was isolated and quantified by UV absorbance on a Nanodrop 2000c.

The TCR was taken from a man aged 18 to 35 in good health. The chain was built from TRBV6-5 and TRBJ2-7; the best D guess is TRBD1, with 6 bases matching. The sample was naive CD4+ T cells sorted from blood. The sample's cell subset or site label, decoded: CD45RA+ positively selected. Here is the DNA: TGTGCCAGCAGTCAGGGGAGCTCCTACGAGCAGTACTTC. This is translated as CASSQGSSYEQYF.